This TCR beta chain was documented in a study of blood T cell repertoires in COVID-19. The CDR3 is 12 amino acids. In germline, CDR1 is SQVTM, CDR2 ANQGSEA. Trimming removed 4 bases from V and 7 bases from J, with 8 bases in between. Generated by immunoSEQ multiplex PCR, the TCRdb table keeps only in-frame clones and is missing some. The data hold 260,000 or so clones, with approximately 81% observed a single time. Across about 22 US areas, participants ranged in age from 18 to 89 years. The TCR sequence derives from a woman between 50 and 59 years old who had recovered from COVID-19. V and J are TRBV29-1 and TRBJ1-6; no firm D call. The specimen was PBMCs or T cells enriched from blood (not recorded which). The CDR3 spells CSVGSGNSPLHF. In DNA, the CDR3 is TGCAGCGTTGGATCAGGCAATTCACCCCTCCACTTT.